The clone carrying this TCR beta chain was counted a few times. Its target is not known. Using its own MiXCR run on the 5' RACE reads, TCRdb lists one record per CDR3 protein. Counted here are 530,000 or so distinct CDR3 sequences, around 16% occurring once; the ten biggest clones make up roughly 7.7%. This sample stems from a study of T-cell memory formation after mild COVID-19. Study conclusions and caveats: In pre-infection memory, a portion of responding clones appeared, which suggested that cross-reactive memory joined.

CDR1 LGHNA and CDR2 YNFKEQ come from the germline V gene. The CDR3 consists of 15 residues. V was clipped by 1 base and J by 1 base, with 11 bases between them. This sequence originates from an adult woman who had mild COVID-19 (a few samples of this study predate the infection). Cell type and time point are not known. Sequenced input: PBMCs or a T cell subset sorted from them (not recorded which). The V call is TRBV4-2, the J call TRBJ2-7, with D possibly matching TRBD2 (5 bases). The CDR3 coding sequence is TGTGCCAGCAGCCAAGGAGAGTCGGGATCCTACGAGCAGTACTTC. Translating gives CASSQGESGSYEQYF.